One and the same sample provided the 5 T cell receptor beta chains below, sequenced in a study of blood T cell repertoires in COVID-19. Some clones are missing from TCRdb's copy, which holds only in-frame ones; the method was immunoSEQ multiplex PCR. The table has about 59,000 clones, around 79% seen once; the top ten hold roughly a sixth. Sequencing was carried out using peripheral blood. Every receptor here comes from a woman aged 45-65 years with active or convalescent COVID-19.

The chain carries TRBV29-1 and TRBJ1-1; no definite D call. Per the germline V gene, CDR1 is SQVTM and CDR2 is ANQGSEA. Deletions cut 4 bases from V and 8 bases from J, with 11 bases between. The CDR3 covers 11 residues. The chain's CDR3 is CSVATGSEAFF. The CDR3 region has the DNA TGCAGCGTTGCAACCGGGTCCGAAGCTTTCTTT. The complete variable domain, with remaining parts taken from reference TRBV29-1 and TRBJ1-1, reads SAVISQKPSRDICQRGTSLTIQCQVDSQVTMMFWYRQQPGQSLTLIATANQGSEATYESGFVIDKFPISRPNLTFSTLTVSNMSPEDSSIYLCSVATGSEAFFGQGTRLTVV.

This clone was detected once. Here the CDR3 DNA reads TGCGCCAGCAGCCAAGAATACGGGAGGCCCTACAATGAGCAGTTCTTC. The encoded protein is CASSQEYGRPYNEQFF. The rearrangement links TRBV4-1 to TRBJ2-1; TRBD2 matches at 7 bases. V lost 0 bases to trimming and J lost 2 bases; unmatched junction nucleotides: 4. The germline gives CDR1 MGHRA, CDR2 YSYEKL. The CDR3 covers 16 residues.

The chain links TRBV5-1 to TRBJ1-2; a possible D gene is TRBD1 (5 bases). The CDR3 runs 16 residues. Trimming stripped 0 bases from V and 4 bases from J, with 16 bases between. Germline V gene lookup returns CDR1 SGHRS and CDR2 YFSETQ. DNA for the CDR3: TGCGCCAGCAGCTTGGTGGAGGGGAACTTTTTCTATGGCTACACCTTC. Translating it yields CASSLVEGNFFYGYTF.

The J gene is TRBJ2-2, the V gene TRBV7-2; 13 nucleotides match TRBD2. Germline CDR1 reads SGHTA; CDR2 reads FQGNSA. This CDR3 comprises 17 residues. The junction had 8 bases not matched to a gene; V was cut back by 5 bases and J by 5 bases. This CDR3 reads CASSQGTSGTGTGELFF. The CDR3 DNA sequence: TGTGCCAGCAGCCAAGGGACTAGCGGGACTGGTACCGGGGAGCTGTTTTTT.

This chain connects TRBV7-9 to TRBJ2-1, with TRBD1 matching over 7 bases. After removal of 1 base from V and 3 bases from J, the junction contained 3 bases not matched to a gene. In germline, CDR1 is SEHNR, CDR2 FQNEAQ (reference sequence). The length of the CDR3 is 15 residues. CDR3 amino acids: CASSLGTGYYNEQFF. The CDR3, as DNA: TGTGCCAGCAGCTTAGGGACAGGCTACTACAATGAGCAGTTCTTC.